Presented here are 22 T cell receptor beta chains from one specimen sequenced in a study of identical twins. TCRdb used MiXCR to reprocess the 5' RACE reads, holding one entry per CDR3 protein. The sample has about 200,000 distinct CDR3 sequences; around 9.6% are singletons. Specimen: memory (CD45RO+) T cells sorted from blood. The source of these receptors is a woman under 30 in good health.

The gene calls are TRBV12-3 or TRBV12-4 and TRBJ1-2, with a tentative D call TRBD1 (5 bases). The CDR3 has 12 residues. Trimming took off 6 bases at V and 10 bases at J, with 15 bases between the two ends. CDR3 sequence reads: CASRVGRSFYTF. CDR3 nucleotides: TGTGCCAGCAGGGTGGGACGGAGTTTCTACACCTTC.

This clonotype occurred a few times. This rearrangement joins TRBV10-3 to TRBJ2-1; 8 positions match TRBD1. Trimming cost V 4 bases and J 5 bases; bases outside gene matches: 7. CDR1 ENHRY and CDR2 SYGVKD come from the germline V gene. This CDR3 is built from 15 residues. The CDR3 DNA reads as TGTGCCATCAGTGCCGGGACAGGACGTGACAATGAGCAGTTCTTC. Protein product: CAISAGTGRDNEQFF.

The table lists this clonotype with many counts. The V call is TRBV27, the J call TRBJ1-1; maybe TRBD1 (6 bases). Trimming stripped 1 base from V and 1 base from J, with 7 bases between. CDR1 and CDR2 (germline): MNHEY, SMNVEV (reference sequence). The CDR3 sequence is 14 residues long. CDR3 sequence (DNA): TGTGCCAGCAGTTTATTGACAGGGAACACTGAAGCTTTCTTT. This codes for CASSLLTGNTEAFF.

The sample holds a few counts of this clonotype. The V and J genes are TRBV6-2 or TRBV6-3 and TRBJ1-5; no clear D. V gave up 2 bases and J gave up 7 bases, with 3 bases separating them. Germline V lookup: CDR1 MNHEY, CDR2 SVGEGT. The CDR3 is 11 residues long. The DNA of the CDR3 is TGTGCCAGCAGTTACCCACAGCCCCAGCATTTT. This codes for CASSYPQPQHF.

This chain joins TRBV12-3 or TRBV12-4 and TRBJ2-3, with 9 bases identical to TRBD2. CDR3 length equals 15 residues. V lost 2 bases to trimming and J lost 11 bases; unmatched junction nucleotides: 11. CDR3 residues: CASSLLGRGGDRQYF. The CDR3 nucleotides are TGTGCCAGCAGTTTACTCGGGCGGGGGGGGGATCGGCAGTATTTT.

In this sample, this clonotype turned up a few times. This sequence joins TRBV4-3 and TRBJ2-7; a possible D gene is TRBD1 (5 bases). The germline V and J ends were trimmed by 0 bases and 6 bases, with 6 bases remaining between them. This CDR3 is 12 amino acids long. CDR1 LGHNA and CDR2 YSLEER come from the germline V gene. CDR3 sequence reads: CASSQEGAEQYF. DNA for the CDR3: TGCGCCAGCAGCCAAGAAGGGGCCGAGCAGTACTTC.

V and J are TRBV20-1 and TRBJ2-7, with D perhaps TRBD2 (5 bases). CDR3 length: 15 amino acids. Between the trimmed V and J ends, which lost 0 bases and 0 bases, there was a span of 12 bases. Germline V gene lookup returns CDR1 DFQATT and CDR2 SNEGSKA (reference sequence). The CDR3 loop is CSARDSRRSSYEQYF. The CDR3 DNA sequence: TGCAGTGCTAGAGATAGTCGGAGGAGCTCCTACGAGCAGTACTTC.

The CDR3: CASSSGTGRDTQYF. DNA for the CDR3: TGTGCCAGCAGTTCCGGGACAGGGAGAGATACGCAGTATTTT. V is TRBV6-5 and J is TRBJ2-3, with TRBD1 identical over 9 bases. The V segment lost 4 bases and the J segment 5 bases; nucleotides outside the gene matches: 4. CDR1 is MNHEY and CDR2 is SVGAGI in the germline V gene. There are 14 residues in the CDR3.

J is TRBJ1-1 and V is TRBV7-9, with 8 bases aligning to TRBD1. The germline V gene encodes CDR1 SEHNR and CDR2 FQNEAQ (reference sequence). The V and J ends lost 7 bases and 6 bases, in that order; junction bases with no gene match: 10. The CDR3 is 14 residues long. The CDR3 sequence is CASTRTGMVAEAFF. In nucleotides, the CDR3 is TGTGCCAGCACACGGACAGGGATGGTCGCTGAAGCTTTCTTT.

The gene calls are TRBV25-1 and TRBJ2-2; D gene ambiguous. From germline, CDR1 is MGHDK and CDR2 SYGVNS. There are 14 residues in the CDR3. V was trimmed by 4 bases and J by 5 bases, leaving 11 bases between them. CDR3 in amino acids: CASSGSGSTGELFF. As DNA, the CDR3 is TGTGCCAGCAGTGGCTCCGGATCTACCGGGGAGCTGTTTTTT.

In nucleotides, the CDR3 is TGCAGTGCTAGAGATATGAGAGATCAGCCCCAGCATTTT. Translation: CSARDMRDQPQHF. The genes are TRBV20-1 and TRBJ1-5; D remains unclear. The CDR3 runs 13 residues. The ends were cut back, 0 bases at V and 5 bases at J, with 8 bases in the middle. Germline V gene sequence: CDR1 DFQATT, CDR2 SNEGSKA (reference sequence).

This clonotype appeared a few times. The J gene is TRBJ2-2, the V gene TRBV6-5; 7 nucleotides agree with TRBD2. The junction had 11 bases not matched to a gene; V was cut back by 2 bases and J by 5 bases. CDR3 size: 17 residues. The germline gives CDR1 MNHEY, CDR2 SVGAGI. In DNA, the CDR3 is TGTGCCAGCAGTTACGTGACTAGCAGCCTTGAAACCGGGGAGCTGTTTTTT. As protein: CASSYVTSSLETGELFF.

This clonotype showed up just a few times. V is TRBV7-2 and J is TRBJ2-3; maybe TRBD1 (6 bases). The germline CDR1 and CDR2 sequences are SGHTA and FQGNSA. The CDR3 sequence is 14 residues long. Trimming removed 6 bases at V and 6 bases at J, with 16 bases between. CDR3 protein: CASSRQPTGDTQYF. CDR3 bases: TGTGCCAGCAGTCGCCAACCTACAGGGGATACGCAGTATTTT.

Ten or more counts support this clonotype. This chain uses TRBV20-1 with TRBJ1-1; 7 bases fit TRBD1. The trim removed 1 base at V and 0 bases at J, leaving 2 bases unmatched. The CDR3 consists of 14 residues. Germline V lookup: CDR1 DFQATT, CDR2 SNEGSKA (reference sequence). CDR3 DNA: TGCAGTGCTAGAGCGGGACAGATGAACACTGAAGCTTTCTTT. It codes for CSARAGQMNTEAFF.

In nucleotides, the CDR3 is TGTGCCAGCAGTTTCGGGGGGCGAGTGACCAACACCGGGGAGCTGTTTTTT. It specifies CASSFGGRVTNTGELFF. This chain uses TRBV12-3 or TRBV12-4 with TRBJ2-2; tentative D call: TRBD2 (7 bases). The V end was cut by 3 bases, the J end by 2 bases, with 16 bases between. This CDR3 is 17 amino acids long.

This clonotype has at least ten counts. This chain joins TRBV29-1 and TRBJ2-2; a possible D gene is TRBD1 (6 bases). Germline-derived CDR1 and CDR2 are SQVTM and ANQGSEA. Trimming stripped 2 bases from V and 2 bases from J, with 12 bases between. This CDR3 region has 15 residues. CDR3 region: CSVERGTGNTGELFF. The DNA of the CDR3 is TGCAGCGTTGAAAGGGGGACCGGAAACACCGGGGAGCTGTTTTTT.

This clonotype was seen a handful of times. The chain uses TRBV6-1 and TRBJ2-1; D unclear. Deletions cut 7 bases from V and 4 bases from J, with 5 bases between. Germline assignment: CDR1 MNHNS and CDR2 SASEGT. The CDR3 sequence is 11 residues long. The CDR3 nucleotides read TGTGCCAGCAACCGGTACAATGAGCAGTTCTTC. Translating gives CASNRYNEQFF.

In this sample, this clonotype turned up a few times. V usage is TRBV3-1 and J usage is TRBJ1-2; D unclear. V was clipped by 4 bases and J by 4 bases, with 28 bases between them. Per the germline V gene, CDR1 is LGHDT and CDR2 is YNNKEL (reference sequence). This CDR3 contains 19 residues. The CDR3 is CASSPPLLSVGYRFYGYTF. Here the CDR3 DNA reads TGTGCCAGCAGCCCTCCTTTACTGAGCGTCGGGTATAGATTCTATGGCTACACCTTC.

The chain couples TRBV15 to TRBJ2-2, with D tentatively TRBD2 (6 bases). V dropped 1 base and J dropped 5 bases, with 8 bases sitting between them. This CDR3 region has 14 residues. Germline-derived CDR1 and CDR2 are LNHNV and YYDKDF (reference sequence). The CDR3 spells CATSRGGGTGELFF. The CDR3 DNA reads TGTGCCACCAGCAGAGGTGGGGGGACCGGGGAGCTGTTTTTT.

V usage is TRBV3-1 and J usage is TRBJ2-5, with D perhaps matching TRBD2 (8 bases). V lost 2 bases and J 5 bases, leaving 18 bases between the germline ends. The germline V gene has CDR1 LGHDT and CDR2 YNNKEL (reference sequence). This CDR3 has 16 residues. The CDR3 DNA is TGTGCCAGCAGCCAATTCCTGGGACTAGGGGGCGAGACCCAGTACTTC. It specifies CASSQFLGLGGETQYF.

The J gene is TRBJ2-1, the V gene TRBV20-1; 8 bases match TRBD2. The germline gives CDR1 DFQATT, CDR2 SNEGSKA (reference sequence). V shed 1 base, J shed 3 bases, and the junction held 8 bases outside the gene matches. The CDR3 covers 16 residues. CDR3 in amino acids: CSARGSGGRLYNEQFF. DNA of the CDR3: TGCAGTGCTAGAGGGAGCGGCGGGAGGCTCTACAATGAGCAGTTCTTC.

The DNA of the CDR3 is TGTGCCAGTAGTGAGGCCCAGTACTTC. Protein sequence: CASSEAQYF. The J gene is TRBJ2-5, the V gene TRBV19; D is uncertain. V lost 5 bases and J 9 bases, leaving 4 bases between the germline ends. The CDR3 extends over 9 amino acids. Germline V gene lookup returns CDR1 LNHDA and CDR2 SQIVND (reference sequence).